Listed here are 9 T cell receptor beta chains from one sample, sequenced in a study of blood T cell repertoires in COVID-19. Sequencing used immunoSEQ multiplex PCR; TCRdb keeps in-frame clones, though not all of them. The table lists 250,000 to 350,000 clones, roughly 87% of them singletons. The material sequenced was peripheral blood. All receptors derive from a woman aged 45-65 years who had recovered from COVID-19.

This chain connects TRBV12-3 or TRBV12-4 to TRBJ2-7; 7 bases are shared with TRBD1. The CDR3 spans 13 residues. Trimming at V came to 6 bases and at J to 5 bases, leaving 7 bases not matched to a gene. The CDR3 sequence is CASRDRMYHEQYF. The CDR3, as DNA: TGTGCCAGCAGGGACAGGATGTACCACGAGCAGTACTTC.

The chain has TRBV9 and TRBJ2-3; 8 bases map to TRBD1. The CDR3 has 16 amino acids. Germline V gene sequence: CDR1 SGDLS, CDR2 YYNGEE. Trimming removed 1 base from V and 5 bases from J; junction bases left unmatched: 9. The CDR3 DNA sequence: TGTGCCAGCAGCGTAAGACAGGGGATGTGGGGAGATACGCAGTATTTT. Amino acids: CASSVRQGMWGDTQYF. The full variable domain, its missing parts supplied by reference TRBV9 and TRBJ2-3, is DSGVTQTPKHLITATGQRVTLRCSPRSGDLSVYWYQQSLDQGLQFLIQYYNGEERAKGNILERFSAQQFPDLHSELNLSSLELGDSALYFCASSVRQGMWGDTQYFGPGTRLTVL.

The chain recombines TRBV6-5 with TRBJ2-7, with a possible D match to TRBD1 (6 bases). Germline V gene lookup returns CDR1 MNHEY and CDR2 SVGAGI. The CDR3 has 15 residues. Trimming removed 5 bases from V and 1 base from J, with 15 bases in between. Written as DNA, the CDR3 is TGTGCCAGCAGTCCTAGACAGGCCGGATCCTACGAGCAGTACTTC. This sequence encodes CASSPRQAGSYEQYF.

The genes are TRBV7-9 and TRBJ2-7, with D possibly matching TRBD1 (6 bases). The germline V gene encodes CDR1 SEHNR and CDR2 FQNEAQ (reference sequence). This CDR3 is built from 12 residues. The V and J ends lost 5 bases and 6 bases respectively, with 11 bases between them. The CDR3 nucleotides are TGTGCCAGCAGCGCGACAGGTTTCGAGCAGTACTTC. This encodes CASSATGFEQYF.

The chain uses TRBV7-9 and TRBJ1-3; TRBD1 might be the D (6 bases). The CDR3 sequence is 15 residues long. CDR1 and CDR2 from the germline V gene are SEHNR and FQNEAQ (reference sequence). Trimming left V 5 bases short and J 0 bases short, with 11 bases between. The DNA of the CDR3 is TGTGCCAGCAGCGACGGACAGAACTCTGGAAACACCATATATTTT. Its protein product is CASSDGQNSGNTIYF.

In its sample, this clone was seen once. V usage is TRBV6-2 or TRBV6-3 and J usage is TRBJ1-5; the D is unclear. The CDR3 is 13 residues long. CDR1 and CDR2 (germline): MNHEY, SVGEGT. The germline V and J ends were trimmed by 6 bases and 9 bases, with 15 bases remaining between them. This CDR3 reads CASSSTYATPQHF. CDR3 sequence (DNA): TGTGCCAGCAGCTCCACTTATGCCACGCCCCAGCATTTT.

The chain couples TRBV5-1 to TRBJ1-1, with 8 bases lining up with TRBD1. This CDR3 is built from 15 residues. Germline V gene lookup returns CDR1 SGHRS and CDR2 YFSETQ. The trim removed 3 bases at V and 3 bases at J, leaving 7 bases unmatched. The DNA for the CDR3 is TGCGCCAGCAGCTCGACCGGGACAGGCCACACTGAAGCTTTCTTT. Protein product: CASSSTGTGHTEAFF. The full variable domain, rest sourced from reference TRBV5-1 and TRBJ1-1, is KAGVTQTPRYLIKTRGQQVTLSCSPISGHRSVSWYQQTPGQGLQFLFEYFSETQRNKGNFPGRFSGRQFSNSRSEMNVSTLELGDSALYLCASSSTGTGHTEAFFGQGTRLTVV.

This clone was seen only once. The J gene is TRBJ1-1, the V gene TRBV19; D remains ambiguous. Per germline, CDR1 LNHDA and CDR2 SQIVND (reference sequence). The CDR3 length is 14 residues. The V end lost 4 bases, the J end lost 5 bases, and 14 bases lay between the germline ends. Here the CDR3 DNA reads TGTGCCAGTAGTACCCTAGTGTCCCGGACTGAAGCTTTCTTT. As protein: CASSTLVSRTEAFF.

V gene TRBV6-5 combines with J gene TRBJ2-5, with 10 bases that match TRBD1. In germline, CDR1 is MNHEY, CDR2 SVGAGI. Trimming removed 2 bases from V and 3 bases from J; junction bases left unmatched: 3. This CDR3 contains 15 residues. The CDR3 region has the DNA TGTGCCAGCAGTTACGGGACAGGGGCCAAAGAGACCCAGTACTTC. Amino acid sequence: CASSYGTGAKETQYF.